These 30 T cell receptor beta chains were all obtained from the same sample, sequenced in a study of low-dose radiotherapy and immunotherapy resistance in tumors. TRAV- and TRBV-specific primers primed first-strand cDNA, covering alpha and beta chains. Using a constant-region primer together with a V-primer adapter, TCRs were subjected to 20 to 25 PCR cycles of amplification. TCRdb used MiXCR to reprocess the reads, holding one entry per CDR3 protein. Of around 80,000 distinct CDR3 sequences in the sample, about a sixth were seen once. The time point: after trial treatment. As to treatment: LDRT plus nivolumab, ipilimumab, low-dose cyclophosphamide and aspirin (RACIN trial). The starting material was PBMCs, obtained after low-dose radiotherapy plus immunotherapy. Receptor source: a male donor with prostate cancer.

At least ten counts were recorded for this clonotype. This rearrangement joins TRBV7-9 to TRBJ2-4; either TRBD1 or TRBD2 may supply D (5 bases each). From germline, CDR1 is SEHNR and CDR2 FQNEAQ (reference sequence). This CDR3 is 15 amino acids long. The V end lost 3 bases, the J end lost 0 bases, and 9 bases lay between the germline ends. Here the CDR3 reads CASSFGGEAKNIQYF. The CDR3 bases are TGTGCCAGCAGCTTTGGGGGAGAAGCCAAAAACATTCAGTACTTC.

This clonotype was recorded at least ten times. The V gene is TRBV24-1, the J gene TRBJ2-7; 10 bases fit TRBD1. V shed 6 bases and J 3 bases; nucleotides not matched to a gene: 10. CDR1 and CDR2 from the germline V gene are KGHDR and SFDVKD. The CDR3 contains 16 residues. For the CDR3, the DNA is TGTGCCACCAGTACACACCCGGGACAGGGGAACTACGAGCAGTACTTC. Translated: CATSTHPGQGNYEQYF.

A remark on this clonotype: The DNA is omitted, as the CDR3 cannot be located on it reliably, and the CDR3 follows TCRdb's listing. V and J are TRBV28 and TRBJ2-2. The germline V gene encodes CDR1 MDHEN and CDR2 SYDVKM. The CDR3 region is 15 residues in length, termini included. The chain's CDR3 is CASSLSGYTGELFFF.

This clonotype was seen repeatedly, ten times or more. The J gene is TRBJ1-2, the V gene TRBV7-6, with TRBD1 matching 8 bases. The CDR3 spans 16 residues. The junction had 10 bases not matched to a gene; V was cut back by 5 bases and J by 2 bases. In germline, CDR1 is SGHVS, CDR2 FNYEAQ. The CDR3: CASSPLYRGENYGYTF. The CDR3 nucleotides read TGTGCCAGCAGCCCCCTTTACAGGGGGGAGAACTATGGCTACACCTTC.

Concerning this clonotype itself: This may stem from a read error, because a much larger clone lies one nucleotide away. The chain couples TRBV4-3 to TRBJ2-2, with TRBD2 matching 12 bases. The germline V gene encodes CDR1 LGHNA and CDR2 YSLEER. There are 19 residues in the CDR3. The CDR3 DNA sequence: TGCGCCAGCAGCCAAGAATTATATAGGACTAGCGGGAACACCGGGGTGCTGTTTTTT. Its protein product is CASSQELYRTSGNTGVLFF.

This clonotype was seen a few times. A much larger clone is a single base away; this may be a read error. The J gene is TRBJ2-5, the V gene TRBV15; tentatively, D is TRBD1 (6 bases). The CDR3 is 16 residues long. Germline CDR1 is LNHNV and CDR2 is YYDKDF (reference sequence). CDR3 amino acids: CATSRAPGTRQETQCF. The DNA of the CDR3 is TGTGCCACCAGCAGAGCCCCCGGGACAAGACAAGAGACCCAGTGCTTC. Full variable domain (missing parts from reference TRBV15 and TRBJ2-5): DAMVIQNPRYQVTQFGKPVTLSCSQTLNHNVMYWYQQKSSQAPKLLFHYYDKDFNNEADTPDNFQSRRPNTSFCFLDIRSPGLGDTAMYLCATSRAPGTRQETQCFGPGTRLLVL.

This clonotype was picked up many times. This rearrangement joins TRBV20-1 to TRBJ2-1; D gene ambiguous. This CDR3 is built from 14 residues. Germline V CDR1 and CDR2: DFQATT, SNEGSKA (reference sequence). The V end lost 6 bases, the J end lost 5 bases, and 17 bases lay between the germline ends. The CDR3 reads CSAPIQVGHNEQFF. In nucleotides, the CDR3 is TGCAGTGCGCCTATTCAGGTGGGCCACAATGAGCAGTTCTTC.

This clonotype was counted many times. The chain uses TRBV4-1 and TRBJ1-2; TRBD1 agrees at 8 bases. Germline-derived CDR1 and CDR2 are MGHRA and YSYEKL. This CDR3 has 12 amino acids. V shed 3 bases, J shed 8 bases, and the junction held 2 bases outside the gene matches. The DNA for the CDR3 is TGCGCCAGCAGCCAGGACAGGGCGGGCTACACCTTC. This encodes CASSQDRAGYTF.

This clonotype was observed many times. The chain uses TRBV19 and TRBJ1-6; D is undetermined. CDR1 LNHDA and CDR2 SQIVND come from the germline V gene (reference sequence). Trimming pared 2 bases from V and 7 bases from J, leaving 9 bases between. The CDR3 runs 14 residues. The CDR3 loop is CASSIKELNSPLHF. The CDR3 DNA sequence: TGTGCCAGTAGTATAAAGGAGCTCAATTCACCCCTCCACTTT.

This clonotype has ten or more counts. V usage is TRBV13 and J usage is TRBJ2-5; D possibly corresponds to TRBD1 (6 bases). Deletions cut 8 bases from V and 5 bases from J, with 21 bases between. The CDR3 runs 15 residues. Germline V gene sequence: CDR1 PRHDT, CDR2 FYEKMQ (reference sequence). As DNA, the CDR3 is TGTGCCAGCCTTCCCCGGACAGCTCTTGGGGAGACCCAGTACTTC. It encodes CASLPRTALGETQYF.

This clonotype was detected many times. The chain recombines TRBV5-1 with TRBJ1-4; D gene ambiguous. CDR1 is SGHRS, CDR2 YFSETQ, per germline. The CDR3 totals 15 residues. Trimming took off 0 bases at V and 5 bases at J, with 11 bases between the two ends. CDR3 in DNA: TGCGCCAGCAGCTTGGCGGCGGGATTAAATGAAAAACTGTTTTTT. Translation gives CASSLAAGLNEKLFF.

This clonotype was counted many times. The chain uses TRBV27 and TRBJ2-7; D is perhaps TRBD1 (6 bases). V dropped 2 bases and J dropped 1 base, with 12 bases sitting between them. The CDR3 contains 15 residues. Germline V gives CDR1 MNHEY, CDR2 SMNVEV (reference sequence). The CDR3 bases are TGTGCCAGCAGTTTAGTGGGCAGGGGATCCTACGAGCAGTACTTC. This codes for CASSLVGRGSYEQYF.

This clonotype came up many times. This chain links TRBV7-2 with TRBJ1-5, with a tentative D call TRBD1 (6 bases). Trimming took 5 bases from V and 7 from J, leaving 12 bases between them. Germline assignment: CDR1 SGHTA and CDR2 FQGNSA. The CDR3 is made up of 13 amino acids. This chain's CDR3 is CASSIQGRQPQHF. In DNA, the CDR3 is TGTGCCAGCAGCATTCAGGGGCGCCAGCCCCAGCATTTT.

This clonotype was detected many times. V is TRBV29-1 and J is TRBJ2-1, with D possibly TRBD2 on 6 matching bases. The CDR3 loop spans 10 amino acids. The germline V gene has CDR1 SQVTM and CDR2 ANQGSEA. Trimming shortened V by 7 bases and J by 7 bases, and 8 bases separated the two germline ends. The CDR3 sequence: CSGGENEQFF. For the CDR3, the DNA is TGCAGCGGCGGGGAGAATGAGCAGTTCTTC.

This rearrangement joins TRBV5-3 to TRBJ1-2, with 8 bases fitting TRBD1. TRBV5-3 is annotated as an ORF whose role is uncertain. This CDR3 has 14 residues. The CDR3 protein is CVSSLGQGAYGYTF. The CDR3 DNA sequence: TGTGTCAGCAGCTTGGGCCAGGGGGCCTATGGCTACACCTTC.

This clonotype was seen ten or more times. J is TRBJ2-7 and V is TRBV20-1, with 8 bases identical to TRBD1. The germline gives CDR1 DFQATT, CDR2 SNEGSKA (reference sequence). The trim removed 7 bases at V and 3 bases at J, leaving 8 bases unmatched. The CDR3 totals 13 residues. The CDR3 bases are TGCAGTGTTCCTCCAACAGGGGGCTACGAGCAGTACTTC. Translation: CSVPPTGGYEQYF.

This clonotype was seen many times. The CDR3 region has the DNA TGTGCCAGCAGTTACCGGTATAATTCACCCCTCCACTTT. As protein: CASSYRYNSPLHF. The chain is built from TRBV6-2 or TRBV6-3 and TRBJ1-6; D gene ambiguous. CDR1 and CDR2 (germline): MNHEY, SVGEGT. The germline V and J ends were trimmed by 2 bases and 4 bases, with 3 bases remaining between them. The CDR3 contains 13 residues.

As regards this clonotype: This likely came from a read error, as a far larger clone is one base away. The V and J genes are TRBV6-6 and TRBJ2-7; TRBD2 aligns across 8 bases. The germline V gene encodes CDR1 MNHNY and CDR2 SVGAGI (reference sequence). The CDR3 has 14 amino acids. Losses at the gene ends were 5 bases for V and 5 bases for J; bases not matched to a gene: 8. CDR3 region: CASSTSGGAHEQYF. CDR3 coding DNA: TGTGCCAGCAGTACTAGCGGAGGGGCCCACGAGCAGTACTTC.

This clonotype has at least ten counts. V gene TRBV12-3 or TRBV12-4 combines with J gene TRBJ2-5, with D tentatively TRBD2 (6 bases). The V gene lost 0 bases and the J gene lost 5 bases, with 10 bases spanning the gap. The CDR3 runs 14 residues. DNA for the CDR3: TGTGCCAGCAGTTTAGCCAGTGGAGGGGAGACCCAGTACTTC. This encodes CASSLASGGETQYF.

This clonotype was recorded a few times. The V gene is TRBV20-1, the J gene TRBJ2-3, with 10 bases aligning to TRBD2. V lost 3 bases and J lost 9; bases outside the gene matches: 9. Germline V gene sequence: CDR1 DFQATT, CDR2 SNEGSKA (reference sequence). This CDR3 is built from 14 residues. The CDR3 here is CSASGTSASPTQYF. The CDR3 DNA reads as TGCAGTGCTAGTGGGACTAGCGCGAGCCCCACGCAGTATTTT.

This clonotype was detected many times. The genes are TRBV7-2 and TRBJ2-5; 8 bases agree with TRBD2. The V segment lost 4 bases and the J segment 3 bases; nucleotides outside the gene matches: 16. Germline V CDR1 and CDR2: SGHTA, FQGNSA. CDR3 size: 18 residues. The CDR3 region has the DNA TGTGCCAGCAGCTCGGCCCGCCCGGGACTAGTTGGAAAAGAGACCCAGTACTTC. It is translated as CASSSARPGLVGKETQYF. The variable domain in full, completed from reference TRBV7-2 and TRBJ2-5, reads GAGVSQSPSNKVTEKGKDVELRCDPISGHTALYWYRQSLGQGLEFLIYFQGNSAPDKSGLPSDRFSAERTGGSVSTLTIQRTQQEDSAVYLCASSSARPGLVGKETQYFGPGTRLLVL.

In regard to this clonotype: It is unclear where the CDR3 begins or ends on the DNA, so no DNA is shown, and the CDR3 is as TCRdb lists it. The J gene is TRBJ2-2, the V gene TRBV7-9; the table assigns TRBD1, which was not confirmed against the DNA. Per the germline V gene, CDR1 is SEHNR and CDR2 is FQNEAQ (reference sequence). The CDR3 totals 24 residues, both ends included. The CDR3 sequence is CASSPRGGQAGANVLTFGPGELFF.

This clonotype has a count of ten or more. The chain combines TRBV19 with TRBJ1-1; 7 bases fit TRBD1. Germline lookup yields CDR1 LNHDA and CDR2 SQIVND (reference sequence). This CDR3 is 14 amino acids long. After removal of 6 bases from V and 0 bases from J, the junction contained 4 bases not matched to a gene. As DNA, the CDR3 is TGTGCCAGTAGGGACAGGCACATGAACACTGAAGCTTTCTTT. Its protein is CASRDRHMNTEAFF.

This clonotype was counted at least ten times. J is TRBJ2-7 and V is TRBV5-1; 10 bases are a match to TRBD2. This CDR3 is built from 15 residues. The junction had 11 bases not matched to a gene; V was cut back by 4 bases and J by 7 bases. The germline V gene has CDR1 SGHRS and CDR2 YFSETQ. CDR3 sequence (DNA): TGCGCCAGCAGCCTGTCGTTAGCGGGAGGTCGAGAGCAGTACTTC. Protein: CASSLSLAGGREQYF.

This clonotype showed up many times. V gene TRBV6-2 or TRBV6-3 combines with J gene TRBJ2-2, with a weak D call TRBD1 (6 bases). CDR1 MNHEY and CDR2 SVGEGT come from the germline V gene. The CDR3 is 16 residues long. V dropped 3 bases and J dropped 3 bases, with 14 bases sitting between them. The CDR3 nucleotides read TGTGCCAGCAGTTATAGGATGGCAGGGGACACCGGGGAGCTGTTTTTT. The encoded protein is CASSYRMAGDTGELFF.

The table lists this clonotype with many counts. DNA for the CDR3: TGTGCCAGCAGTGGCAGGGGTTTGGCGCCCCAGCATTTT. Protein sequence: CASSGRGLAPQHF. The chain combines TRBV28 with TRBJ1-5; D may be TRBD1 (6 bases). Germline values: CDR1 MDHEN, CDR2 SYDVKM. Trimming pared 5 bases from V and 9 bases from J, leaving 14 bases between. The CDR3 has 13 amino acids. Combining the CDR3 with reference TRBV28 and TRBJ1-5 gives the whole variable domain DVKVTQSSRYLVKRTGEKVFLECVQDMDHENMFWYRQDPGLGLRLIYFSYDVKMKEKGDIPEGYSVSREKKERFSLILESASTNQTSMYLCASSGRGLAPQHFGDGTRLSIL.

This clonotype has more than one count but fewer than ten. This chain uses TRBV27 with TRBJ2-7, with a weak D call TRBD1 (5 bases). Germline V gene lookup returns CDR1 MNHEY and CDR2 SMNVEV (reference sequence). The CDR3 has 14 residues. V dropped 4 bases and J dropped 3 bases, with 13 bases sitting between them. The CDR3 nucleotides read TGTGCCAGCAGTTACAGGCGTTCAGACTACGAGCAGTACTTC. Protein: CASSYRRSDYEQYF.

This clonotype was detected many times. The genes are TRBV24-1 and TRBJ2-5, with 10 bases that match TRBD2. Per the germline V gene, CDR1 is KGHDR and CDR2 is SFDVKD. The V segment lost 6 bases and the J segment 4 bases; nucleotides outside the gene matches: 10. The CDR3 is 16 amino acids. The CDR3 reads CATSNRVAGGSETQYF. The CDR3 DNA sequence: TGTGCCACCAGTAACCGAGTAGCGGGAGGATCAGAGACCCAGTACTTC.

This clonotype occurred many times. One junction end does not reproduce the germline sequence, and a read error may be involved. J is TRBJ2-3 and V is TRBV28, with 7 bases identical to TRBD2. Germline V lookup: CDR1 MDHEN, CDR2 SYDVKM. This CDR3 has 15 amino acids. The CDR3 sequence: CASTLGLAVGDTQYF. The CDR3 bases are TGTGCCAGCACTTTAGGGCTAGCGGTGGGAGATACGCAGTATTTT.

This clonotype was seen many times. The CDR3 sequence: CASSLATGVQTDTQYF. The CDR3 DNA sequence: TGCGCCAGCAGCTTGGCGACAGGGGTCCAAACAGATACGCAGTATTTT. The chain employs TRBV5-1 and TRBJ2-3; 8 nucleotides align to TRBD1. Germline CDR1 is SGHRS and CDR2 is YFSETQ. CDR3 length equals 16 residues. The V and J ends lost 0 bases and 3 bases, in that order; junction bases with no gene match: 6.